This T cell receptor beta chain emerged from a study of OX40 agonist ivuxolimab in advanced cancers. Whole-study context: Six ivuxolimab dose levels, 0.01 to 10 mg/kg, were given intravenously every 2 weeks. In three patients, partial responses were observed, one with hepatocellular carcinoma and two with cutaneous melanoma.

After removal of 5 bases from V and 2 bases from J, the junction contained 3 bases not matched to a gene. The CDR3 runs to 13 residues. Per the germline V gene, CDR1 is SGHNT and CDR2 is YENEEA. About this clone: Antigen specificity is unknown.

TCRdb's copy holds only in-frame clones and misses some; the assay was immunoSEQ multiplex PCR. The table has around 19,000 clones, about 86% seen once. The study's findings and limits: At 0.1 to 3.0 mg/kg and by week 6, CD4+ and CD8+ T cells in the blood had expanded clonally. Relative to CD4+ cells, CD8+ T cells on average had more expanded clones.

The V gene is TRBV11-3, the J gene TRBJ2-7; 7 nucleotides line up with TRBD1. The sequence came from an adult with an advanced solid tumor such as melanoma, head and neck, liver or kidney cancer. The sequencing used CD4+ or CD8+ T cells sorted from blood, collected in a trial of the OX40 agonist ivuxolimab. The CDR3 here is CASSQGQTYEQYF. The CDR3 DNA reads TGTGCCAGCAGCCAGGGACAGACCTACGAGCAGTACTTC.